This record looks at one TCR beta chain sequence and its context. Its antigen is not identified. TCRdb's table, derived via immunoSEQ multiplex PCR, lists solely in-frame clones and lacks some. The sample holds over 45,000 clones, just over 95% seen once. From germline, CDR1 is MDHEN and CDR2 SYDVKM. With 3 bases removed from V and 0 bases from J, the gap between germline ends came to 8 bases. The CDR3 runs 14 residues. The source of the sample is a study of siplizumab effects on memory and regulatory T cells. Study-level findings and limits: Both greater diversity than memory cells and a major contribution to the alloresponse seemed to characterize naive T cells.

V gene TRBV28 combines with J gene TRBJ2-5; tentatively, D is TRBD1 or TRBD2 (5 bases each). Sequenced input: naive CD8+ T cells sorted from blood. The sequence derives from a human donor in good health. This CDR3 is CASSFEGNQETQYF. The CDR3 coding sequence is TGTGCCAGCAGTTTTGAGGGGAACCAAGAGACCCAGTACTTC.